This TCR beta chain appears in the sequencing data of a study of shared clonotypes between healthy human individuals. On the study more broadly: CD8 memory received one plate per donor, CD8 naive two, CD4 memory three and CD4 naive three.

Germline trimming cut 2 bases from V and 3 bases from J; bases unmatched to any gene: 7. The CDR3 runs to 16 residues. Per the germline V gene, CDR1 is ENHRY and CDR2 is SYGVKD. Produced via immunoSEQ multiplex PCR; TCRdb's table is partial and in-frame only. The sample consists of roughly 410,000 clones, 95% to 97% of them appearing once. Sequenced: memory CD8+ T cells sorted from blood. Subset reported: CD45RO+ cells pooled with CCR7-negative TemRA cells. The rearrangement joins TRBV10-3 to TRBJ1-5, with TRBD1 matching over 7 bases. This TCR was sampled from a man younger than 45 in good health. The CDR3 spells CAISEATGTNNQPQHF. The CDR3 region has the DNA TGTGCCATCAGTGAGGCGACAGGGACAAACAATCAGCCCCAGCATTTT.